The 14 T cell receptor beta chains reported below all come from one sample, sequenced in a study of blood T cells in healthy people across ages. PCR was performed a second time for about 7 to 11 cycles using a sample-barcoded 5' primer and a J-beta primer mix. One entry per CDR3 protein, called by TCRdb with MiXCR from the 5' RACE reads. Of 850,000 to 950,000 distinct CDR3 sequences detected, more than 25% appear once; the ten largest clones hold roughly 17%. Sequenced input: blood. These receptors were taken from a woman over 75 in good health.

This clonotype was counted ten times or more. This chain uses TRBV28 with TRBJ2-7; D unresolved. The germline CDR1 and CDR2 sequences are MDHEN and SYDVKM. The CDR3 contains 15 residues. V lost 3 bases and J 2 bases, leaving 14 bases between the germline ends. CDR3 sequence reads: CASSFSPAGPYEQYF. The DNA of the CDR3 is TGTGCCAGCAGTTTCAGTCCGGCAGGACCCTACGAGCAGTACTTC.

This clonotype showed up many times. This rearrangement joins TRBV4-3 to TRBJ2-6, with no clear D. The length of the CDR3 is 18 residues. Trimming took off 1 base at V and 0 bases at J, with 13 bases between the two ends. The germline V gene encodes CDR1 LGHNA and CDR2 YSLEER. The CDR3 DNA sequence: TGCGCCAGCAGCCAAGCATACAGCCGAACCTCTGGGGCCAACGTCCTGACTTTC. It is translated as CASSQAYSRTSGANVLTF.

This clonotype was found a few times. The V call is TRBV11-3, the J call TRBJ2-3; D is perhaps TRBD2 (5 bases). There are 16 residues in the CDR3. Germline V gene lookup returns CDR1 SGHNT and CDR2 YENEEA. With 1 base removed from V and 4 bases from J, the gap between germline ends came to 15 bases. The chain's CDR3 is CASSLVGGQRPDTQYF. The CDR3 DNA reads as TGTGCCAGCAGCTTAGTCGGCGGGCAGCGTCCAGATACGCAGTATTTT. Complete variable domain (other parts from reference TRBV11-3 and TRBJ2-3): EAGVVQSPRYKIIEKKQPVAFWCNPISGHNTLYWYLQNLGQGPELLIRYENEEAVDDSQLPKDRFSAERLKGVDSTLKIQPAELGDSAVYLCASSLVGGQRPDTQYFGPGTRLTVL.

As regards this clonotype: This may arise from a read error, as a much more abundant clone is one base away. V gene TRBV10-3 combines with J gene TRBJ2-1; maybe TRBD1 (6 bases). Germline CDR1 ENHRY, CDR2 SYGVKD. The CDR3 consists of 15 residues. Trimming took off 6 bases at V and 13 bases at J, with 25 bases between the two ends. CDR3 coding DNA: TGTGCCATCAGCGGAAGAACAGGGTTGGAGGAGACCCAGTTCTTC. Its protein product is CAISGRTGLEETQFF.

This clonotype was seen ten or more times. The chain employs TRBV12-5 and TRBJ2-5; D is possibly TRBD2 (7 bases). CDR1 is LGHNT and CDR2 is FRNRAP in the germline V gene. This CDR3 region has 17 residues. V was pared by 3 bases and J by 7 bases, with 24 bases between. CDR3 amino acids: CASGFMAGAPWGGTQYF. CDR3 bases: TGTGCTAGTGGTTTCATGGCGGGGGCCCCCTGGGGAGGGACCCAGTACTTC.

CDR3 nucleotides: TGTGCCAGCAGAACTAGACCCCTCCGACAGGTTGATCAGCCCCAGCATTTT. This codes for CASRTRPLRQVDQPQHF. The chain joins TRBV7-9 to TRBJ1-5; D perhaps matches TRBD1 (6 bases). Trimming took off 6 bases at V and 5 bases at J, with 23 bases between the two ends. CDR1 and CDR2 (germline): SEHNR, FQNEAQ (reference sequence). The CDR3 is 17 amino acids.

There are many counts of this clonotype. The rearrangement uses TRBV20-1 and TRBJ1-1; TRBD1 matches 8 bases. V trimming: 3 bases; J trimming: 9 bases; junction bases outside the gene matches: 6. CDR1 and CDR2 from the germline V gene are DFQATT and SNEGSKA (reference sequence). The CDR3 loop spans 12 amino acids. The CDR3 region has the DNA TGCAGTGCTAGCCCTCAGGGGGCGCAAGCTTTCTTT. Translated: CSASPQGAQAFF.

In this sample, this clonotype turned up many times. This sequence joins TRBV7-9 and TRBJ2-4; a possible D gene is TRBD2 (6 bases). The V and J ends lost 6 bases and 7 bases respectively, with 13 bases between them. Germline V gene sequence: CDR1 SEHNR, CDR2 FQNEAQ (reference sequence). The CDR3 totals 13 residues. CDR3 protein: CASSSGTLNIQYF. The CDR3 coding sequence is TGTGCCAGCAGTTCCGGGACTCTTAACATTCAGTACTTC.

Only a few counts were recorded for this clonotype. This may stem from a read error, because a much larger clone lies one nucleotide away. V and J are TRBV18 and TRBJ2-5; D call uncertain. The V and J ends lost 7 bases and 5 bases respectively, with 17 bases between them. The germline CDR1 and CDR2 sequences are KGHSH and LQKENI. The CDR3 is made up of 14 amino acids. CDR3 region: CASLRTGSGETQYF. In DNA form, the CDR3 reads TGTGCCAGCTTACGGACCGGGTCCGGGGAGACCCAGTACTTC.

V and J are TRBV30 and TRBJ2-7, with D maybe TRBD2 (6 bases). The CDR3 is 14 amino acids. Deletions cut 2 bases from V and 3 bases from J, with 14 bases between. Germline-derived CDR1 and CDR2 are GTSNPN and SVGIG (reference sequence). CDR3 sequence reads: CAWSPGLDGYEQYF. CDR3 nucleotides: TGTGCCTGGAGTCCGGGACTGGATGGCTACGAGCAGTACTTC.

At least ten counts were recorded for this clonotype. The chain carries TRBV7-2 and TRBJ2-1; D unresolved. Per the germline V gene, CDR1 is SGHTA and CDR2 is FQGNSA. V lost 6 bases to trimming and J lost 0 bases, with 3 bases between them. The CDR3 consists of 12 residues. CDR3 sequence: CASSRSYNEQFF. CDR3 DNA: TGTGCCAGCAGTCGCTCCTACAATGAGCAGTTCTTC.

This chain links TRBV5-1 with TRBJ2-1; TRBD1 matches 7 bases. Germline lookup yields CDR1 SGHRS and CDR2 YFSETQ. The CDR3 sequence is 15 residues long. V dropped 0 bases and J dropped 9; count of bases not matched to a gene: 9. Here the CDR3 reads CASSLARQGVGEQFF. The CDR3 DNA reads as TGCGCCAGCAGCTTGGCCCGGCAGGGGGTGGGTGAGCAGTTCTTC.

Regarding this clonotype: A much more abundant neighbour one base away suggests this may be a read error. The chain joins TRBV5-1 to TRBJ2-5; TRBD1 aligns across 9 bases. Judging by the DNA end, TRBJ2-1 fits better; the J call may be wrong. Germline CDR1 and CDR2: SGHRS and YFSETQ. The CDR3 is 18 residues long. The CDR3 reads CASSLADRGSRIGETQFF. CDR3 nucleotide sequence: TGCGCCAGCAGCTTGGCTGACAGGGGGTCTAGGATTGGAGAGACCCAGTTCTTC.

This clonotype was detected a few times. The gene calls are TRBV6-6 and TRBJ2-2; a possible D gene is TRBD1 (5 bases). The V gene's germline CDR1 is MNHNY and CDR2 SVGAGI (reference sequence). V dropped 6 bases and J dropped 2 bases, with 10 bases sitting between them. The CDR3 is 14 residues long. CDR3 residues: CASRPDSNTGELFF. CDR3 DNA: TGTGCCAGCAGACCCGACAGCAACACCGGGGAGCTGTTTTTT.